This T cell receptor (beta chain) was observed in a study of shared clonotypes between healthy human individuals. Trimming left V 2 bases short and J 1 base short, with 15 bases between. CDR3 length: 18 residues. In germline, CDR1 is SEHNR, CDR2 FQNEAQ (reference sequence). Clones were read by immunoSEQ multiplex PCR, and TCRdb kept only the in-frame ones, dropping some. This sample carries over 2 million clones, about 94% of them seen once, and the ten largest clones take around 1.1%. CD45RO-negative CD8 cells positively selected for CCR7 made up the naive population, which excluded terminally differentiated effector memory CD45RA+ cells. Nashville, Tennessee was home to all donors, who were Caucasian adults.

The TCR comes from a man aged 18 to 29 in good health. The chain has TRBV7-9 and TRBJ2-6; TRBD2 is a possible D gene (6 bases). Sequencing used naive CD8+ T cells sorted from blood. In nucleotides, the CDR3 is TGTGCCAGCAGCTTAACGGCAGGACTATTTTCTGGGGCCAACGTCCTGACTTTC. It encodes CASSLTAGLFSGANVLTF.